The rows below give T cell receptor beta chains drawn from one sample of a study of cytotoxic CD8 clonotypes in ibrutinib-treated CLL. Some clones are missing from TCRdb's copy, which holds only in-frame ones; the method was immunoSEQ multiplex PCR. The table lists 300,000 to 400,000 clones, about 61% of them singletons. This sample comprised PBMCs, obtained after 36 months of ibrutinib treatment. These receptors all come from a human donor with chronic lymphocytic leukemia. CDR3s include the opening cysteine and the closing phenylalanine or tryptophan.

J gene	V gene	CDR3 protein
TRBJ1-3	TRBV25-1	CASSPDRGPGNTIYF
TRBJ2-1	TRBV5-1	CASSPVNNEQFF
TRBJ2-7	TRBV15	CATSRTGLADRYEQYF
TRBJ1-2	TRBV5-1	CASSLSPGGYAGYTF
TRBJ2-3	TRBV6-6	CASSYAGSSTDTQYF
TRBJ2-3	TRBV28	CASSLRQFSTDTQYF
TRBJ1-2	TRBV18	CASSPTGDGYTF
TRBJ1-1	TRBV29-1	CSVGAGNTEAFF
TRBJ1-2	TRBV14	CASSRGQDVYGYTF
TRBJ2-3	TRBV5-4	CASSSARLTDTQYF
TRBJ1-1	TRBV5-6	CASSFGDRAAFF
TRBJ1-2	TRBV10-3	CAISDRTLVAAGSAGYTF
TRBJ1-5	TRBV4-1	CASSQEGRNQPQHF
TRBJ2-2	TRBV2	CASRRLANTGELFF
TRBJ1-2	TRBV28	CASSVPPLYGYTF
TRBJ1-4	TRBV4-3	CASSPEVTNEKLFF
TRBJ2-7	TRBV6-5	CASRWTGAHEQYF
TRBJ1-5	TRBV18	CASSPGTGYDNQPQHF
TRBJ2-7	TRBV7-8	CASSFRARALSYEQYF
TRBJ2-5	TRBV18	CASSPPTAARAQYF
TRBJ1-1	TRBV7-9	CASSLGGNRPMNTEAFF
TRBJ2-2	TRBV29-1	CSAGTSGYLLGTGELFF
TRBJ1-2	TRBV6-5	CASQTGPHYGYTF
TRBJ1-1	TRBV9	CASSVADRSEAFF
TRBJ1-1	TRBV2	CASSSQGVTEAFF
TRBJ2-3	TRBV7-9	CASSRIRTSTDTQYF
TRBJ2-1	TRBV4-3	CASSQDWSSYNEQFF
TRBJ1-3	TRBV5-1	CASSLEGTPATGNTIYF
TRBJ2-7	TRBV7-9	CASSGTYEQYF
TRBJ1-3	TRBV6-1	CASSEGAAGNTIYF
TRBJ2-7	TRBV9	CASSVGKGNEQYF
TRBJ2-5	TRBV5-6	CASRTLTWDRIKETQYF
TRBJ1-1	TRBV5-4	CASSLAQGSTEAFF
TRBJ2-7	TRBV27	CASRNLRGPNEQYF
TRBJ2-5	TRBV10-1	CASSERGSGETQYF
TRBJ2-1	TRBV7-2	CASSLGQGPNEQFF
TRBJ2-5	TRBV6-5	CASSYKETQYF
TRBJ2-1	TRBV11-2	CASSLGNLEQFF
TRBJ2-7	TRBV5-1	CASSLTTVTSYEQYF
TRBJ2-7	TRBV5-1	CASSLKGQGAYEQYF
TRBJ2-7	TRBV6-5	CASSTPAGGPGEQYF
TRBJ2-2	TRBV5-1	CASSFRLENTGELFF
TRBJ1-2	TRBV29-1	CSVGRDVYGYTF
TRBJ2-3	TRBV11-3	CASSWGRHSTDTQYF
TRBJ1-2	TRBV5-6	CASSLWGPNGYTF
TRBJ1-5	TRBV5-8	CAAAYRSNQPQHF
TRBJ1-1	TRBV9	CASSALSGIGLTEAFF
TRBJ2-7	TRBV20-1	CSADQIYEQYF
TRBJ2-7	TRBV29-1	CSVSFRDRGHEQYF
TRBJ2-5	TRBV5-5	CASSLFLYQETQYF
TRBJ2-7	TRBV18	CASSPGQGRAAEQYF
TRBJ1-5	TRBV10-3	CAITRGKDQPQHF
TRBJ2-7	TRBV7-9	CASSPNEPPYEQYF
TRBJ1-1	TRBV4-2	CASSRTGGALNTEAFF
TRBJ1-5	TRBV9	CASSESPGITGNQPQHF